Below are 32 T cell receptor beta chains sequenced from a single sample in a study of blood T cells in healthy people across ages. The second PCR ran about 6 to 12 cycles with a sample-barcoded 5' primer and J-beta primers. TCRdb called the 5' RACE reads again in MiXCR, with one record for every CDR3 protein. The data contain approximately 490,000 distinct CDR3 sequences, under 30% of them singletons. These data also featured in a second study, about T cells of mothers and their children.

Source material: blood. The receptors shown here come from a boy aged 10-17 years in good health.

The rearrangement joins TRBV20-1 to TRBJ2-7; 12 bases line up with TRBD2. This CDR3 has 15 residues. Per the germline V gene, CDR1 is DFQATT and CDR2 is SNEGSKA (reference sequence). Trimming removed 1 base from V and 3 bases from J; junction bases left unmatched: 4. CDR3 nucleotides: TGCAGTGCTAGAGGCCCGACTAGCGGGAGCTACGAGCAGTACTTC. Its translation: CSARGPTSGSYEQYF.

This clonotype was observed a handful of times. CDR3 loop: CASSFESEFGETQYF. The CDR3 nucleotides are TGTGCCAGCAGCTTCGAGTCCGAGTTTGGAGAGACCCAGTACTTC. The V and J genes are TRBV5-6 and TRBJ2-5; D remains unclear. V shed 2 bases and J shed 4 bases, with 15 bases lying between them. This CDR3 is built from 15 residues. The germline gives CDR1 SGHDT, CDR2 YYEEEE.

The CDR3 DNA reads as TGTGCCAGCAGCTTAGACCGGATAGGTGAGCAGTTCTTC. Its translation: CASSLDRIGEQFF. The rearrangement joins TRBV7-9 to TRBJ2-1; no clear D gene. CDR1 and CDR2 (germline): SEHNR, FQNEAQ (reference sequence). The CDR3 spans 13 residues. V lost 1 base and J lost 9, with 10 bases in between.

This chain links TRBV7-8 with TRBJ2-3; D ambiguous. CDR1 and CDR2 from the germline V gene are SGHVS and FQNEAQ. With 1 base removed from V and 2 bases from J, the gap between germline ends came to 13 bases. The CDR3 spans 16 residues. CDR3 in DNA: TGTGCCAGCAGCTTAGTGCAGGCCTATCACACAGATACGCAGTATTTT. It yields the protein CASSLVQAYHTDTQYF. Full variable domain (missing parts from reference TRBV7-8 and TRBJ2-3): GAGVSQSPRYKVAKRGQDVALRCDPISGHVSLFWYQQALGQGPEFLTYFQNEAQLDKSGLPSDRFFAERPEGSVSTLKIQRTQQEDSAVYLCASSLVQAYHTDTQYFGPGTRLTVL.

The rearrangement joins TRBV7-9 to TRBJ2-5; weak D call: TRBD1 (6 bases). Germline V gene sequence: CDR1 SEHNR, CDR2 FQNEAQ (reference sequence). Trimming shortened V by 4 bases and J by 5 bases, and 14 bases separated the two germline ends. The CDR3 extends over 14 amino acids. The CDR3 is CASSSSGASETQYF. For the CDR3, the DNA is TGTGCCAGCAGCTCCTCAGGGGCGTCGGAGACCCAGTACTTC. Together with reference TRBV7-9 and TRBJ2-5, the CDR3 gives the full variable domain: DTGVSQNPRHKITKRGQNVTFRCDPISEHNRLYWYRQTLGQGPEFLTYFQNEAQLEKSRLLSDRFSAERPKGSFSTLEIQRTEQGDSAMYLCASSSSGASETQYFGPGTRLLVL.

The J gene is TRBJ2-5, the V gene TRBV6-2 or TRBV6-3, with D possibly being TRBD1 (6 bases). Trimming pared 2 bases from V and 5 bases from J, leaving 12 bases between. The CDR3 sequence is 14 residues long. The germline gives CDR1 MNHEY, CDR2 SVGEGT. The DNA of the CDR3 is TGTGCCAGCAGTTACGTGTCAGACAGGGAGACCCAGTACTTC. It specifies CASSYVSDRETQYF.

This sequence joins TRBV19 and TRBJ2-1, with D possibly being TRBD1 or TRBD2 (6 bases each). Per the germline V gene, CDR1 is LNHDA and CDR2 is SQIVND (reference sequence). The ends were cut back, 1 base at V and 2 bases at J, with 12 bases in the middle. This CDR3 has 16 amino acids. CDR3: CASSIGSGAAYNEQFF. The CDR3 bases are TGTGCCAGTAGTATAGGGTCGGGGGCGGCCTACAATGAGCAGTTCTTC.

This clonotype turned up a few times. The rearrangement joins TRBV28 to TRBJ2-5; D unresolved. The ends were cut back, 6 bases at V and 3 bases at J, with 14 bases in the middle. Germline loops: CDR1 MDHEN, CDR2 SYDVKM. This CDR3 has 14 residues. The CDR3 sequence is CASSPEEGKETQYF. The CDR3 DNA reads TGTGCCAGCAGCCCGGAAGAAGGAAAAGAGACCCAGTACTTC.

This clonotype appeared a few times. The chain recombines TRBV3-1 with TRBJ1-5; no definite D call. This CDR3 is built from 17 residues. Germline CDR1 and CDR2: LGHDT and YNNKEL (reference sequence). V dropped 1 base and J dropped 4 bases, with 17 bases sitting between them. The CDR3 loop is CASSQGVGVTVNQPQHF. DNA of the CDR3: TGTGCCAGCAGCCAAGGTGTTGGGGTAACCGTTAATCAGCCCCAGCATTTT.

V usage is TRBV20-1 and J usage is TRBJ1-5, with 9 positions matching TRBD1. Trimming cost V 2 bases and J 15 bases; bases outside gene matches: 8. This CDR3 is built from 12 residues. Germline lookup yields CDR1 DFQATT and CDR2 SNEGSKA (reference sequence). CDR3 residues: CSARTPGQGGHF. DNA of the CDR3: TGCAGTGCTAGAACACCGGGACAGGGTGGGCATTTT.

This clonotype has at least ten counts. J is TRBJ2-1 and V is TRBV27, with a possible D match to TRBD2 (6 bases). Looked up from germline, CDR1 is MNHEY and CDR2 is SMNVEV (reference sequence). The CDR3 is made up of 19 amino acids. The germline V and J ends were trimmed by 5 bases and 9 bases, with 32 bases remaining between them. CDR3 in DNA: TGTGCCAGCAGTCCTATCTCCCTACCCTCCTATAGCGGTTCGGCTGAGCAGTTCTTC. Its translation is CASSPISLPSYSGSAEQFF.

With regard to this clonotype: A much larger clone sits a single nucleotide away, making a read error possible. The rearrangement links TRBV29-1 to TRBJ2-7; 8 nucleotides match TRBD1. There are 12 residues in the CDR3. Germline CDR1 and CDR2: SQVTM and ANQGSEA. The V and J ends lost 7 bases and 3 bases, in that order; junction bases with no gene match: 5. CDR3 bases: TGCAGCGCAACGACAGGGGACTACGAGCAGTACTTC. As protein: CSATTGDYEQYF.

The sample holds a few counts of this clonotype. The junction departs from germline at one end; a sequencing error may be responsible. The CDR3, as DNA: TGTGCCAGCAGCGAGGGAGCTAGGCTGAACCAAGAGACCCAGTACTTT. It specifies CASSEGARLNQETQYF. The chain has TRBV7-9 and TRBJ2-3; D is possibly TRBD2 (5 bases). Germline V gene sequence: CDR1 SEHNR, CDR2 FQNEAQ (reference sequence). The CDR3 contains 16 residues.

This clonotype was found many times. V is TRBV12-3 or TRBV12-4 and J is TRBJ1-2, with D unclear. The CDR3 extends over 11 amino acids. Trimming removed 3 bases from V and 5 bases from J, with 4 bases in between. CDR3 sequence reads: CASSLAYGYTF. As DNA, the CDR3 is TGTGCCAGCAGTTTGGCGTATGGCTACACCTTC.

The chain combines TRBV5-1 with TRBJ2-7; 11 nucleotides line up with TRBD2. The germline gives CDR1 SGHRS, CDR2 YFSETQ. The CDR3 is made up of 15 amino acids. The V and J ends lost 0 bases and 5 bases, in that order; junction bases with no gene match: 4. In DNA form, the CDR3 reads TGCGCCAGCAGCTTGGACGGGACTAGCGGACACGAGCAGTACTTC. It yields the protein CASSLDGTSGHEQYF.

The chain carries TRBV6-1 and TRBJ2-7; D ambiguous. The V and J ends lost 8 bases and 2 bases respectively, with 13 bases between them. Germline CDR1 reads MNHNS; CDR2 reads SASEGT. CDR3 size: 13 residues. CDR3 loop: CASATSRTYEQYF. The CDR3 DNA follows: TGTGCCAGCGCTACGTCTAGGACCTACGAGCAGTACTTC.

A few counts support this clonotype. V is TRBV20-1 and J is TRBJ2-1, with a possible D match to TRBD2 (5 bases). Germline CDR1 reads DFQATT; CDR2 reads SNEGSKA (reference sequence). V was cut by 6 bases and J by 3 bases, with 15 bases left in between. CDR3 length equals 14 residues. CDR3 loop: CSAPTLGDYNEQFF. CDR3 bases: TGCAGTGCCCCTACCTTGGGAGACTACAATGAGCAGTTCTTC.

This chain links TRBV4-3 with TRBJ2-5; 10 positions match TRBD1. The V segment lost 4 bases and the J segment 2 bases; nucleotides outside the gene matches: 10. Germline lookup yields CDR1 LGHNA and CDR2 YSLEER. This CDR3 region has 17 residues. Here the CDR3 reads CASSPRDRGSLQETQYF. CDR3 DNA: TGCGCCAGCAGCCCCCGGGACAGGGGATCTTTACAAGAGACCCAGTACTTC.

The chain carries TRBV3-1 and TRBJ2-7; 8 nucleotides match TRBD2. This CDR3 is built from 11 residues. Germline V gene data show CDR1 as LGHDT and CDR2 as YNNKEL (reference sequence). The trim removed 3 bases at V and 9 bases at J, leaving 1 base unmatched. The CDR3 loop reads CASSHAGGQYF. In nucleotides, the CDR3 is TGTGCCAGCAGCCACGCGGGGGGGCAGTACTTC.

This clonotype has a handful of counts. The CDR3 region is CASSSKKDGTSYEQYF. CDR3 DNA: TGTGCCAGCAGCTCCAAGAAGGACGGGACCTCCTACGAGCAGTACTTC. This chain joins TRBV7-2 and TRBJ2-7; D possibly matches TRBD1 or TRBD2 (5 bases each). Germline lookup yields CDR1 SGHTA and CDR2 FQGNSA. The ends were cut back, 4 bases at V and 0 bases at J, with 16 bases in the middle. This CDR3 is 16 amino acids long.

This clonotype was observed a handful of times. The chain combines TRBV28 with TRBJ2-5, with D hard to call. The CDR3 consists of 11 residues. Germline V lookup: CDR1 MDHEN, CDR2 SYDVKM. V was clipped by 7 bases and J by 6 bases, with 9 bases between them. In DNA, the CDR3 is TGTGCCAGCAAAACTGAGAAGACCCAGTACTTC. Translated: CASKTEKTQYF. Variable domain in full (rest from reference TRBV28 and TRBJ2-5): DVKVTQSSRYLVKRTGEKVFLECVQDMDHENMFWYRQDPGLGLRLIYFSYDVKMKEKGDIPEGYSVSREKKERFSLILESASTNQTSMYLCASKTEKTQYFGPGTRLLVL.

In its sample, this clonotype was seen a few times. This chain joins TRBV20-1 and TRBJ2-4, with D maybe TRBD2 (6 bases). V was cut by 5 bases and J by 1 base, with 9 bases left in between. This CDR3 region has 13 residues. The germline V gene encodes CDR1 DFQATT and CDR2 SNEGSKA (reference sequence). Written as DNA, the CDR3 is TGCAGTGCTTCGAGCGGGGCCAAAAACATTCAGTACTTC. Translated, it gives CSASSGAKNIQYF.

Ten or more counts support this clonotype. This sequence joins TRBV4-1 and TRBJ2-1, with D hard to call. Per the germline V gene, CDR1 is MGHRA and CDR2 is YSYEKL. The CDR3 has 18 amino acids. Trimming stripped 0 bases from V and 1 base from J, with 16 bases between. CDR3 sequence: CASSQDPRRGVSYNEQFF. CDR3 DNA: TGCGCCAGCAGCCAAGATCCACGCCGTGGTGTGTCCTACAATGAGCAGTTCTTC.

V and J are TRBV7-9 and TRBJ2-7; a possible D gene is TRBD1 (5 bases). CDR3 length: 16 residues. Germline CDR1 reads SEHNR; CDR2 reads FQNEAQ (reference sequence). V shed 2 bases and J shed 1 base, with 15 bases lying between them. CDR3 in amino acids: CASSLRGNRLSYEQYF. The CDR3, as DNA: TGTGCCAGCAGCTTAAGGGGTAATAGGCTTTCCTACGAGCAGTACTTC. Together with reference TRBV7-9 and TRBJ2-7, the CDR3 gives the full variable domain: DTGVSQNPRHKITKRGQNVTFRCDPISEHNRLYWYRQTLGQGPEFLTYFQNEAQLEKSRLLSDRFSAERPKGSFSTLEIQRTEQGDSAMYLCASSLRGNRLSYEQYFGPGTRLTVT.

This clonotype was detected a few times. The rearrangement uses TRBV20-1 and TRBJ2-3; no reliable D call. Trimming took off 0 bases at V and 2 bases at J, with 15 bases between the two ends. Per germline, CDR1 DFQATT and CDR2 SNEGSKA (reference sequence). The CDR3 is made up of 16 amino acids. The DNA of the CDR3 is TGCAGTGCTAGAGATCCGGCAGCGAGAGCCACAGATACGCAGTATTTT. It translates to CSARDPAARATDTQYF.

The chain is built from TRBV12-3 or TRBV12-4 and TRBJ2-7, with TRBD1 matching 9 bases. V gave up 4 bases and J gave up 4 bases; unmatched junction bases: 23. The CDR3 length is 20 residues. The CDR3 DNA reads TGTGCCAGCAGTTCCCACCCGGACACGCTCGGGACAGGGCTTGTATACGAGCAGTACTTC. Encoded protein: CASSSHPDTLGTGLVYEQYF.

V gene TRBV25-1 combines with J gene TRBJ2-7, with TRBD1 as a possible D gene (6 bases). Germline V gene data show CDR1 as MGHDK and CDR2 as SYGVNS. CDR3 length: 15 amino acids. The ends were cut back, 1 base at V and 0 bases at J, with 10 bases in the middle. The CDR3 is CASSESGRGSYEQYF. CDR3 DNA: TGTGCCAGCAGTGAATCCGGCAGGGGCTCCTACGAGCAGTACTTC.

CDR3 protein: CATSDRLAGAYNEQFF. In DNA form, the CDR3 reads TGTGCCACCAGTGACCGACTAGCGGGAGCCTACAATGAGCAGTTCTTC. The rearrangement joins TRBV24-1 to TRBJ2-1, with TRBD2 matching over 12 bases. CDR1 is KGHDR and CDR2 is SFDVKD in the germline V gene. The V segment lost 4 bases and the J segment 2 bases; nucleotides outside the gene matches: 2. The CDR3 totals 16 residues.

V is TRBV9 and J is TRBJ1-2, with D possibly being TRBD1 (6 bases). CDR1 is SGDLS and CDR2 is YYNGEE in the germline V gene. The CDR3 is 15 residues long. With 4 bases removed from V and 7 bases from J, the gap between germline ends came to 20 bases. The CDR3 protein is CASSREQQGLCGYTF. DNA of the CDR3: TGTGCCAGCAGCCGGGAACAACAGGGACTCTGTGGCTACACCTTC.

The gene calls are TRBV4-1 and TRBJ2-1; 10 bases are shared with TRBD2. Looked up from germline, CDR1 is MGHRA and CDR2 is YSYEKL. With 4 bases clipped from V and 6 bases from J, the junction kept 12 bases outside the gene matches. The CDR3 length is 17 residues. The CDR3 spells CASSRETSGNAVNEQFF. The CDR3 DNA reads TGCGCCAGCAGCCGAGAAACTAGCGGGAATGCGGTCAATGAGCAGTTCTTC.

This clonotype was detected many times. The V gene is TRBV11-2, the J gene TRBJ2-1; TRBD2 agrees at 8 bases. V shed 0 bases, J shed 4 bases, and the junction held 5 bases outside the gene matches. CDR1 and CDR2 (germline): SGHAT, FQNNGV. The CDR3 sequence is 16 residues long. The CDR3 region has the DNA TGTGCCAGCAGCTTAGATGGTGCGGGGGGATACAATGAGCAGTTCTTC. Translated: CASSLDGAGGYNEQFF.

This clonotype appeared once. The chain joins TRBV14 to TRBJ2-7, with D unresolved. The CDR3 runs 15 residues. Trimming stripped 4 bases from V and 3 bases from J, with 16 bases between. CDR1 is SGHDN, CDR2 FVKESK, per germline. The CDR3 DNA is TGTGCCAGCAGCCCGTCCTACCCAGGCGACTACGAGCAGTACTTC. This encodes CASSPSYPGDYEQYF.